Each of the 5 T cell receptor beta chains below was sequenced from the same sample in a study of blood T cell repertoires in COVID-19. Profiled with immunoSEQ multiplex PCR; TCRdb holds only in-frame clones, not every one. The data show more than 110,000 clones, with 60% to 80% seen just once and roughly 8.6% held by the top ten. The specimen was peripheral blood. The source of these receptors is a woman aged 45-65 years with active or convalescent COVID-19.

This chain joins TRBV30 and TRBJ1-3, with D possibly being TRBD1 (5 bases). The CDR3 sequence is 12 residues long. Trimming removed 8 bases from V and 0 bases from J, with 8 bases in between. Per germline, CDR1 GTSNPN and CDR2 SVGIG (reference sequence). CDR3 DNA sequence: TGTGCCGGGGCCGGCTCTGGAAACACCATATATTTT. Translation gives CAGAGSGNTIYF.

The chain joins TRBV7-2 to TRBJ2-2; 7 positions match TRBD2. Per germline, CDR1 SGHTA and CDR2 FQGNSA. This CDR3 is 17 amino acids long. The V and J ends lost 1 base and 5 bases, in that order; junction bases with no gene match: 10. The CDR3 coding sequence is TGTGCCAGCAGCTTAGGCGGGAGCGTCCTCGGGACCGGGGAGCTGTTTTTT. This sequence encodes CASSLGGSVLGTGELFF.

The chain links TRBV3-1 (or the pseudogene TRBV3-2) to TRBJ2-7; unclear D gene. From germline, CDR1 is LGHDT and CDR2 YNNKEL (reference sequence). CDR3 length equals 13 residues. Trimming stripped 6 bases from V and 5 bases from J, with 14 bases between. The CDR3 bases are TGTGCCAGCAGGAGGCACGCGGTTGACGAGCAGTACTTC. This translates into CASRRHAVDEQYF.

This chain connects TRBV19 to TRBJ2-5, with 9 bases matching TRBD1. The CDR3 spans 15 residues. Germline loops: CDR1 LNHDA, CDR2 SQIVND (reference sequence). With V trimmed by 4 bases and J by 4 bases, 7 bases remained unmatched. CDR3 protein: CASSRTGVSLETQYF. The CDR3 DNA sequence: TGTGCCAGTAGTAGGACAGGGGTATCGTTAGAGACCCAGTACTTC.

This clone was detected a few times. The chain combines TRBV19 with TRBJ2-7; 11 positions agree with TRBD2. V lost 1 base and J lost 1; bases outside the gene matches: 6. This CDR3 spans 17 amino acids. Germline-derived CDR1 and CDR2 are LNHDA and SQIVND (reference sequence). In DNA, the CDR3 is TGTGCCAGTAGTATAGGAGTTACTAGCGGGAGTTCCTACGAGCAGTACTTC. As protein: CASSIGVTSGSSYEQYF.